This record covers a single T cell receptor beta chain. Method: immunoSEQ multiplex PCR; TCRdb's copy keeps in-frame clones and lacks some. This sample has about 35,000 clones; just over 35% occur once, and the top ten carry 8.5% to 10%. The data were obtained in a study of PD-L1 blockade in urothelial cancer. Study information: The patients first took atezolizumab around 2014, receiving 1,200 mg intravenously every 3 weeks.

V was clipped by 7 bases and J by 2 bases; unmatched bases: 9. The CDR3 totals 15 residues. Germline CDR1 reads MDHEN; CDR2 reads SYDVKM. The sequenced sample was tumor tissue, obtained before atezolizumab (anti-PD-L1) treatment. The sequence was obtained from a man aged 55 to 70 with urothelial cancer. This sequence joins TRBV28 and TRBJ2-7; 9 positions agree with TRBD1. CDR3 sequence (DNA): TGTGCCAGCACCTCAAGAGGGACAGGGACCTACGAGCAGTACTTC. It codes for CASTSRGTGTYEQYF.